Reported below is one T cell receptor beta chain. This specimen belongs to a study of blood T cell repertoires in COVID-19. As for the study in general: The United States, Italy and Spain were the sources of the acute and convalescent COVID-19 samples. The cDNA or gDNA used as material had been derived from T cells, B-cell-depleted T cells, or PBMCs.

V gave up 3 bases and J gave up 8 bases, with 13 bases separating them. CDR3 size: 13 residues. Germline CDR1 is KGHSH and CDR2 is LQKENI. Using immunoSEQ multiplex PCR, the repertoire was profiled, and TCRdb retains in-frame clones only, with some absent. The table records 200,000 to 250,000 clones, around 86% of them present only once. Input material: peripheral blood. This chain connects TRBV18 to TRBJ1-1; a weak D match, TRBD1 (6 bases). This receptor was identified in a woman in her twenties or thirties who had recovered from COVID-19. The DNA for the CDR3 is TGTGCCAGCTCACCGGGGGCGTTGTCGGAAGCTTTCTTT. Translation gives CASSPGALSEAFF.